The 5 T cell receptor beta chains reported below all come from one sample, sequenced in a study of CD8 T cells in ankylosing spondylitis. One entry per CDR3 protein results from TCRdb running MiXCR on the 5' RACE reads. The sample records 130,000 to 150,000 distinct CDR3 sequences, approximately 8.4% being singletons. The sample taken for sequencing was synovial fluid, either unsorted or a sorted T cell fraction (not recorded which). All receptors derive from a male donor with ankylosing spondylitis.

This clonotype has at least ten counts. J is TRBJ2-5 and V is TRBV3-1; TRBD2 agrees at 10 bases. The length of the CDR3 is 16 residues. Per germline, CDR1 LGHDT and CDR2 YNNKEL (reference sequence). With V trimmed by 4 bases and J by 4 bases, 9 bases remained unmatched. DNA of the CDR3: TGTGCCAGCAGCCTGCTCCGGACTAGCGGTCGAGAGACCCAGTACTTC. Translation: CASSLLRTSGRETQYF.

The chain links TRBV28 to TRBJ2-7; 12 bases are a match to TRBD2. Germline CDR1 MDHEN, CDR2 SYDVKM. The CDR3 consists of 17 residues. Unmatched junction bases numbered 5, after V lost 2 bases and J lost 0 bases. For the CDR3, the DNA is TGTGCCAGCAGTTTAGGGACTAGCGGGTTCTACTCCTACGAGCAGTACTTC. Translating gives CASSLGTSGFYSYEQYF.

This clonotype was observed many times. V gene TRBV7-3 combines with J gene TRBJ1-1; D remains unclear. The CDR3 has 12 amino acids. V dropped 0 bases and J dropped 5 bases, with 4 bases sitting between them. In germline, CDR1 is SGHTA, CDR2 FQGTGA. For the CDR3, the DNA is TGTGCCAGCAGCTTAACCGGAACTGAAGCTTTCTTT. It codes for CASSLTGTEAFF.

Many counts were recorded for this clonotype. V is TRBV29-1 and J is TRBJ2-7, with TRBD1 matching over 7 bases. V shed 4 bases, J shed 0 bases, and the junction held 6 bases outside the gene matches. The germline V gene has CDR1 SQVTM and CDR2 ANQGSEA. CDR3 length: 14 amino acids. The CDR3 DNA is TGCAGCGTTGGCGGACAGGACCTCTCCTACGAGCAGTACTTC. Protein: CSVGGQDLSYEQYF.

CDR3 DNA: TGTGCCAGCAGCCAAGGGGGACAGGGTGGTCAAGAGACCCAGTACTTC. This sequence encodes CASSQGGQGGQETQYF. The V gene is TRBV3-1, the J gene TRBJ2-5, with 9 bases fitting TRBD1. The V gene's germline CDR1 is LGHDT and CDR2 YNNKEL (reference sequence). This CDR3 contains 16 residues. With V trimmed by 1 base and J by 2 bases, 5 bases remained unmatched.